What follows are 8 T cell receptor beta chains derived from one specimen sequenced in a study of cytomegalovirus exposure and HLA in healthy donors (dated by TCRdb to 2016 to 2017). The library relied on the immunoSEQ multiplex PCR assay. This immuneACCESS table, as held by TCRdb, lists in-frame sequences with V and J called but not all clones. Of the missing ones, under half trace to an unresolved V gene in checked studies; the others have no known cause. For this sample there are some 220,000 clones; 85% to 95% appear just once. The ten top clones hold 1% to 1.2% of the sample. Sequenced input: PBMCs. These receptor sequences come from a woman between 18 and 29 years old in good health and CMV-seronegative.

This clone was observed once. This rearrangement joins TRBV6-1 to TRBJ1-1, with D unclear. Germline lookup yields CDR1 MNHNS and CDR2 SASEGT. The V and J ends lost 7 bases and 1 base respectively, with 10 bases between them. The CDR3 has 13 amino acids. As DNA, the CDR3 is TGTGCCAGCACTCGGCAGGCGAACACTGAAGCTTTCTTT. It is translated as CASTRQANTEAFF.

V and J are TRBV19 and TRBJ2-1; 8 nucleotides align to TRBD2. J lost 3 bases, V lost 8 bases, and 9 bases had no gene match. The CDR3 sequence is 15 residues long. In germline, CDR1 is LNHDA, CDR2 SQIVND (reference sequence). CDR3 sequence (DNA): TGTGCCAGTGCGTCGACGGCGGGAGGCTACAATGAGCAGTTCTTC. This sequence encodes CASASTAGGYNEQFF.

The chain uses TRBV6-5 and TRBJ1-5, with TRBD1 matching 7 bases. This CDR3 comprises 15 residues. From germline, CDR1 is MNHEY and CDR2 SVGAGI. V trimming: 5 bases; J trimming: 7 bases; junction bases outside the gene matches: 11. The CDR3 DNA reads TGTGCCAGCAGTACCTACAGGGGATCCGGCCAGCCCCAGCATTTT. This gives the protein CASSTYRGSGQPQHF.

The chain is built from TRBV2 and TRBJ2-5; D gene uncertain. The CDR3 covers 17 residues. Between the trimmed V and J ends, which lost 6 bases and 1 base, there was a span of 21 bases. Germline V lookup: CDR1 SNHLY, CDR2 FYNNEI. CDR3 nucleotide sequence: TGTGCCAGCAGCCCTTTGAGTTTTGGTACCATCCAAGAGACCCAGTACTTC. As protein: CASSPLSFGTIQETQYF.

The rearrangement joins TRBV30 to TRBJ1-4; D gene ambiguous. CDR1 and CDR2 (germline): GTSNPN, SVGIG (reference sequence). Trimming cost V 3 bases and J 5 bases, with 16 bases left between them. This CDR3 region has 15 residues. CDR3 nucleotides: TGTGCCTGGAGCCTAATCGGTTGGAGAAATGAAAAACTGTTTTTT. Residues: CAWSLIGWRNEKLFF.

The CDR3 DNA is TGTGCCAGCAGTATAGTCACCGGGTCACCCCTCCACTTT. Protein product: CASSIVTGSPLHF. The chain employs TRBV7-9 and TRBJ1-6; D remains unclear. This CDR3 region has 13 residues. Germline V lookup: CDR1 SEHNR, CDR2 FQNEAQ (reference sequence). The V and J ends lost 6 bases and 10 bases respectively, with 13 bases between them.

This clone was found once. The chain carries TRBV11-3 and TRBJ2-7; D may be TRBD2 (6 bases). The CDR3 is made up of 15 amino acids. Trimming took 1 base from V and 0 from J, leaving 10 bases between them. CDR1 SGHNT and CDR2 YENEEA come from the germline V gene. The CDR3 coding sequence is TGTGCCAGCAGCTTAGGCCCACTAGCCTCCTACGAGCAGTACTTC. Translated: CASSLGPLASYEQYF.

This chain connects TRBV6-6 to TRBJ1-1, with 8 nucleotides matching TRBD1. Germline V gene sequence: CDR1 MNHNY, CDR2 SVGAGI (reference sequence). This CDR3 region has 16 residues. J lost 0 bases, V lost 5 bases, and 8 bases had no gene match. CDR3 sequence: CASSRGQGAMNTEAFF. In DNA form, the CDR3 reads TGTGCCAGCAGTAGGGGTCAGGGGGCGATGAACACTGAAGCTTTCTTT.